This TCR beta chain was sequenced in a study of beta chain features in type 1 diabetes (dated by TCRdb to 2016 to 2019). For context, the study as a whole: Patients and healthy donors did not differ in mean age, gender distribution, total cell number or subset yield. A total of roughly 100 million sorted cells were examined across all samples, and a strong correlation was observed between cell number per subset and RNA yield. The study compared the TCRB repertoires of sorted circulating CD4+ T cell subsets in recently diagnosed type 1 diabetes patients with those in matched healthy donors. Whereas all 30 or so donors provided naive and central memory subsets, regulatory and stem cell-like memory subsets were isolated from just 8 patients and roughly 8 healthy donors.

This clone was detected a few times. There is no known antigen for this receptor. Per-nucleotide qualities are absent, and no much larger clonotype sits a single base away. The CDR3 runs 14 amino acids, cysteine and phenylalanine included. Just the 42-base CDR3 DNA is kept, in frame starting at base 1. V is clipped by 7 bases and J by 4 bases, and the sequence between their germline boundaries is 16 bases long. The germline V gene specifies SGHRS as CDR1 and YFSETQ as CDR2. From each donor, a single peripheral blood sample of around 0.12 L on average was drawn into heparinised tubes. A BD FACSAria II and a panel including CD45RO, CCR7, CD25, CD127, CD95 and CD27 were used to sort naive, central memory, regulatory and stem cell-like memory CD4+ T cells. All sorted populations exceeded 95% purity. PBMCs were isolated right away by Lymphoprep density gradient centrifugation and were stained directly, without culture. Samples were stained and sorted in pairs, with one healthy donor and one patient per experiment, so that batch effects were minimized.

Findings and caveats that apply to the study as a whole: At VDJ recombination sites, patients with type 1 diabetes made fewer insertions and deleted more nucleotides, a pattern implying thymic rearrangement abnormalities. Only small numbers of individuals were included in the HLA sub-analyses, which left unresolved whether HLA type had any influence on TCRB rearrangement. Shorter templates might be favored by PCR, yet because patient and control samples were amplified and corrected together, any such skew would affect both groups equally. Type 1 diabetes patients showed a moderate but significant shortening of TCRB CDR3 length in all four CD4+ subsets. Naive, central memory and regulatory TCRB repertoires appeared to be more alike among patients than among healthy donors. Sequencing cDNA rather than genomic DNA could over-represent highly expressing activated cells, although activation and CD3 levels did not differ between groups.

The entire isolated RNA was reverse transcribed using the High Capacity cDNA Reverse Transcription Kit, and thus expressed TCRB transcripts were sequenced. Deep immunoSEQ sequencing was applied to naive, central memory and regulatory T cell samples, giving an average of about 3.7 million total reads per sample. Sorted cells were lysed in RLT buffer and RNA was extracted with DNase-treated RNeasy Micro or Mini kits, depending on cell number. Each cell subset was processed on its own to prevent cross-contamination, while patient and healthy donor samples were processed together. TCRB sequences were amplified from cDNA with the immunoSEQ multiplex PCR, producing 87-bp fragments spanning the CDR3 region. The amplicons were sequenced using the Illumina HiSeq platform. The study's processing was this. Synthetic template baselines were used to correct PCR bias computationally, reads within Hamming distance 2 were collapsed, and singletons that could not be merged were discarded. Reads were aligned against IMGT so that V, D and J genes, CDR3 length and insertions or deletions at six rearrangement sites could be assigned. Within each subset, clonotype counts were normalized to sorted cell number, and only after that were true diversity and Gini coefficients computed with the tcR R package. The overlap coefficient, calculated on TCRB nucleotide sequences, was used to measure repertoire sharing. Out-of-frame TCRB sequences from naive cells were analyzed as a proxy for the pre-selection repertoire. The immuneACCESS repertoire file appears here via TCRdb, limited to in-frame rearrangements. These files lack a portion of the clones; in checked studies, under half of the deficit traces to unresolved V genes, and the cause of the others is not known. V, J and clone size derive from that table, while D and trimming were established from the DNA sequence. The sample table shows 300,000 to 450,000 clones, and roughly an eighth are seen once. About 0.01% of the sample rests with the top ten.

The specimen sequenced was naive CD4+ T cells from blood. This sample's cell subset or site label indicates: true naive CD4+ T cells. The chain is assembled from TRBV5-1 and TRBJ2-3; too little of a D gene remains to name it. This clonotype was obtained from a woman aged 18-29 years with type 1 diabetes. The CDR3 protein sequence reads: CASRVPDRPDTQYF. The nucleotides read TGCGCCAGCCGGGTCCCCGACCGCCCAGATACGCAGTATTTT.